The present T cell receptor (beta chain) was sequenced within a study of T cell repertoires in cytomegalovirus infection. TCRdb analysed the reads with MiXCR anew, one entry per CDR3 protein. The data contain about half a million distinct CDR3 sequences, about 33% of them singletons. Notes on this clonotype: Antigen unknown.

The V end was cut by 3 bases, the J end by 2 bases, with 9 bases between. This CDR3 has 14 amino acids. Study-level points and caveats: HLA-C-restricted CMV clonotypes gave the most frequent clonotype in two of eight donors.

The sequences come from cultured PBMCs, collected from culture after CMV antigen stimulation. The V gene is TRBV12-3 or TRBV12-4, the J gene TRBJ2-3; a weak D match, TRBD1 (6 bases). The clonotype originates from a human donor in good health (CMV status not recorded). Some clones in this sample may be carry-over from other donors' samples. CDR3 protein: CASSFRTVTDTQYF. Here the CDR3 DNA reads TGTGCCAGCAGTTTCCGGACAGTCACAGATACGCAGTATTTT.